These 26 T cell receptor beta chains came from one sample sequenced in a study of metastatic and nonmetastatic thyroid tumors. TCRdb reanalyzed the PCR reads with MiXCR. The table records 70,000 or so clones, approximately 14% of them present only once. Thyroid surgery took place with no prior treatment in any patient. Sequencing was carried out using blood. These receptor sequences come from a male donor with papillary thyroid cancer or a benign thyroid nodule (not recorded which). Some clones in this sample may be carry-over from other donors' samples.

As for this clone: This may arise from a read error, as a much more abundant clone is one base away. The chain uses TRBV11-2 and TRBJ2-1, with 9 positions matching TRBD2. The CDR3 extends over 13 amino acids. Germline V lookup: CDR1 SGHAT, CDR2 FQNNGV. Germline trimming cut 8 bases from V and 5 bases from J; bases unmatched to any gene: 4. CDR3 in DNA: TGTGCCAGCGATGGACTAGCGCACAATGAGCAGTTCTTC. Amino acids: CASDGLAHNEQFF.

The chain employs TRBV20-1 and TRBJ1-2; D gene ambiguous. The V gene lost 5 bases and the J gene lost 0 bases, with 13 bases spanning the gap. Germline V gives CDR1 DFQATT, CDR2 SNEGSKA (reference sequence). The CDR3 totals 14 residues. The CDR3 is CSAASLQSNYGYTF. DNA of the CDR3: TGCAGTGCTGCCTCTCTACAGTCTAACTATGGCTACACCTTC.

This clone was seen at least ten times. The V gene is TRBV6-2 or TRBV6-3, the J gene TRBJ2-7, with D perhaps TRBD1 (5 bases). Trimming shortened V by 3 bases and J by 0 bases, and 6 bases separated the two germline ends. The germline gives CDR1 MNHEY, CDR2 SVGEGT. The CDR3 contains 13 residues. CDR3 sequence (DNA): TGTGCCAGCAGTTATCAGGGCTCCTACGAGCAGTACTTC. This encodes CASSYQGSYEQYF.

This clone was picked up many times. This chain uses TRBV5-8 with TRBJ2-3; 8 bases are a match to TRBD1. With V trimmed by 3 bases and J by 5 bases, 2 bases remained unmatched. CDR1 SGHTS and CDR2 YDEGEE come from the germline V gene. The CDR3 is 13 residues long. In DNA form, the CDR3 reads TGTGCCAGCAGCTACGGACAGGGAGATACGCAGTATTTT. Translated: CASSYGQGDTQYF.

Remarks on this clone: Being one base from a much bigger clone, this may be a read error. The same CDR3 is also encoded by other DNA sequences in this sample. The chain combines TRBV5-6 with TRBJ2-1; D remains ambiguous. The CDR3 covers 15 residues. Per germline, CDR1 SGHDT and CDR2 YYEEEE. CDR3 DNA sequence: TGTGCCAGCAGCTTGGAGACGGAATACTACAATGAGCAATTCTTC. Its protein is CASSLETEYYNEQFF.

This clone has more than one count but fewer than ten. A much larger clone lies a single base off, so this may be a read error. The chain joins TRBV29-1 to TRBJ2-1, with 7 bases that match TRBD1. Germline loops: CDR1 SQVTM, CDR2 ANQGSEA. The CDR3 totals 14 residues. After removal of 5 bases from V and 4 bases from J, the junction contained 8 bases not matched to a gene. The CDR3 DNA reads TGCAGCGTTAGCCGGGACAGTCTTTACAATGAGCAGTTCTTC. It specifies CSVSRDSLYNEQFF.

This clone was picked up many times. The V gene is TRBV11-1, the J gene TRBJ2-3; possible D gene TRBD2, 6 bases. In germline, CDR1 is SGHAT, CDR2 FQDESV (reference sequence). V shed 3 bases and J shed 5 bases, with 15 bases lying between them. This CDR3 has 15 amino acids. The CDR3 loop reads CASSLSTGAGDTQYF. The CDR3 DNA is TGTGCCAGCAGCTTGTCAACGGGAGCGGGAGATACGCAGTATTTT.

This clone occurred many times. The rearrangement joins TRBV2 to TRBJ1-1, with a tentative D call TRBD1 (5 bases). Germline V gives CDR1 SNHLY, CDR2 FYNNEI. The CDR3 consists of 13 residues. V was cut by 2 bases and J by 6 bases, with 10 bases left in between. The CDR3 loop reads CASSERGPAEAFF. As DNA, the CDR3 is TGTGCCAGCAGTGAAAGGGGCCCGGCTGAAGCTTTCTTT.

Details on this clone: This may arise from a read error, as a much more abundant clone is one base away. This rearrangement joins TRBV5-1 to TRBJ2-7; D not certain. Germline V lookup: CDR1 SGHRS, CDR2 YFSETQ. The V end was cut by 2 bases, the J end by 5 bases, with 11 bases between. CDR3 length: 13 residues. The CDR3 DNA is TGCGCCAGCAGCTTAAAGTCTTTTGACGAGCAGTACTTC. Protein sequence: CASSLKSFDEQYF. Based on the CDR3 plus reference TRBV5-1 and TRBJ2-7, the full variable domain is KAGVTQTPRYLIKTRGQQVTLSCSPISGHRSVSWYQQTPGQGLQFLFEYFSETQRNKGNFPGRFSGRQFSNSRSEMNVSTLELGDSALYLCASSLKSFDEQYFGPGTRLTVT.

With respect to this clone: This clone may be a read error of a much larger clone one base away. This chain connects TRBV12-5 to TRBJ2-2; weak D call: TRBD1 (6 bases). Germline V gene lookup returns CDR1 LGHNT and CDR2 FRNRAP. This CDR3 is 13 amino acids long. Trimming pared 8 bases from V and 4 bases from J, leaving 11 bases between. CDR3 nucleotides: TGTGCTAGTTCCAGGGGTGTCACCGGGGAGCTGTTTTTT. It is translated as CASSRGVTGELFF. Supplemented by reference TRBV12-5 and TRBJ2-2, the full variable domain reads DARVTQTPRHKVTEMGQEVTMRCQPILGHNTVFWYRQTMMQGLELLAYFRNRAPLDDSGMPKDRFSAEMPDATLATLKIQPSEPRDSAVYFCASSRGVTGELFFGEGSRLTVL.

This clone came up many times. This rearrangement joins TRBV7-9 to TRBJ2-1, with 10 bases lining up with TRBD1. The junction had 8 bases not matched to a gene; V was cut back by 3 bases and J by 9 bases. Germline V gives CDR1 SEHNR, CDR2 FQNEAQ (reference sequence). This CDR3 is built from 15 residues. The CDR3 DNA follows: TGTGCCAGCAGCTTGACGACAGGGGGCTGGGGTGAGCAGTTCTTC. It yields the protein CASSLTTGGWGEQFF.

This clone was counted many times. The chain links TRBV5-6 to TRBJ2-7; 7 bases fit TRBD2. This CDR3 is built from 15 residues. V lost 4 bases, J lost 2 bases, and 9 bases stayed unmatched. Germline lookup yields CDR1 SGHDT and CDR2 YYEEEE. CDR3 region: CASSTRGGRAYEQYV. The CDR3 region has the DNA TGTGCCAGCAGCACCCGGGGTGGGAGGGCCTACGAGCAGTACGTC.

This clone was observed many times. The chain recombines TRBV19 with TRBJ1-2; TRBD1 matches at 7 bases. V lost 5 bases, J lost 4 bases, and 1 base stayed unmatched. This CDR3 has 12 amino acids. CDR1 LNHDA and CDR2 SQIVND come from the germline V gene (reference sequence). The CDR3 region has the DNA TGTGCCAGTAGTCAGGGGGGCTATGGCTACACCTTC. Translating gives CASSQGGYGYTF.

This clone was picked up many times. This chain joins TRBV20-1 and TRBJ2-7, with D perhaps assigned TRBD1 or TRBD2 (6 bases each). Germline values: CDR1 DFQATT, CDR2 SNEGSKA (reference sequence). V lost 4 bases, J lost 0 bases, and 16 bases lay in between. This CDR3 is 15 amino acids long. The CDR3 sequence is CSAKRGDMGSYEQYF. For the CDR3, the DNA is TGCAGTGCTAAAAGGGGGGACATGGGCTCCTACGAGCAGTACTTC.

This clone was observed many times. The chain has TRBV6-1 and TRBJ1-2; 7 positions match TRBD1. CDR3 length: 13 residues. V shed 6 bases, J shed 8 bases, and the junction held 9 bases outside the gene matches. The germline CDR1 and CDR2 sequences are MNHNS and SASEGT. CDR3 sequence: CASSRDRVDGYTF. For the CDR3, the DNA is TGTGCCAGCAGCCGCGACAGGGTGGACGGCTACACCTTC.

On this clone itself: This may arise from a read error, as a much more abundant clone is one base away. The genes are TRBV19 and TRBJ2-5; either TRBD1 or TRBD2 may fit D (6 bases each). Germline V lookup: CDR1 LNHDA, CDR2 SQIVND (reference sequence). The length of the CDR3 is 16 residues. CDR3 residues: CASSLWTPEGGETHYF. CDR3 nucleotides: TGTGCCAGTAGTCTATGGACTCCCGAGGGGGGTGAGACCCATTACTTC.

This clone was recorded many times. J is TRBJ1-2 and V is TRBV7-2, with D uncertain. Between the trimmed V and J ends, which lost 5 bases and 0 bases, there was a span of 13 bases. CDR3 length: 15 residues. CDR1 is SGHTA and CDR2 is FQGNSA in the germline V gene. The CDR3 reads CASSAGGVPNYGYTF. As DNA, the CDR3 is TGTGCCAGCAGCGCCGGAGGAGTCCCTAACTATGGCTACACCTTC.

This clone showed up many times. This same CDR3 is encoded by further DNA sequences in the sample. The chain employs TRBV19 and TRBJ2-1, with TRBD2 identical over 9 bases. V lost 7 bases and J lost 6; bases outside the gene matches: 7. The germline V gene has CDR1 LNHDA and CDR2 SQIVND (reference sequence). The CDR3 contains 14 residues. CDR3 in amino acids: CASTAGGPRNEQFF. CDR3 in DNA: TGTGCCAGTACGGCGGGAGGGCCACGCAATGAGCAGTTCTTC.

This clone was counted many times. The chain employs TRBV18 and TRBJ2-1; 7 bases match TRBD1. Germline V gene lookup returns CDR1 KGHSH and CDR2 LQKENI. The CDR3 covers 14 residues. With 7 bases clipped from V and 8 bases from J, the junction kept 11 bases outside the gene matches. The CDR3 sequence is CASYRDRSSDEQFF. The CDR3 DNA is TGTGCCAGCTACCGGGACAGATCTTCCGATGAGCAGTTCTTC.

This clone has ten or more counts. This chain uses TRBV11-2 with TRBJ2-1; 7 bases align to TRBD2. Looked up from germline, CDR1 is SGHAT and CDR2 is FQNNGV. CDR3 length: 15 amino acids. V lost 0 bases, J lost 2 bases, and 1 base stayed unmatched. CDR3 coding DNA: TGTGCCAGCAGCTTAGAAGGACTAGCCTACAATGAGCAGTTCTTC. Amino acids: CASSLEGLAYNEQFF.

This chain links TRBV11-2 with TRBJ2-1; 8 bases are a match to TRBD2. CDR1 and CDR2 from the germline V gene are SGHAT and FQNNGV. The CDR3 has 16 residues. The V gene end was trimmed by 5 bases and the J gene end by 9 bases; junction bases not matched to a gene: 15. The CDR3 coding sequence is TGTGCCAGCAGCCCTACGACTAGCGAGAGGAAGAGTGAGCAGTTCTTC. Protein sequence: CASSPTTSERKSEQFF.

This clone was observed many times. This chain joins TRBV6-1 and TRBJ1-2; D is undetermined. Germline V gives CDR1 MNHNS, CDR2 SASEGT. The CDR3 totals 13 residues. V dropped 7 bases and J dropped 1 base, with 10 bases sitting between them. CDR3 DNA sequence: TGTGCCAGCATAAACGGCAGTAACTATGGCTACACCTTC. Its translation: CASINGSNYGYTF.

V usage is TRBV6-1 and J usage is TRBJ2-7; D not certain. Trimming took off 8 bases at V and 2 bases at J, with 16 bases between the two ends. This CDR3 is built from 14 residues. In germline, CDR1 is MNHNS, CDR2 SASEGT. DNA for the CDR3: TGTGCCAGCCGCCGAGAAATGTGGACCTACGAGCAGTACTTC. Protein: CASRREMWTYEQYF.

This clone was picked up many times. J is TRBJ2-1 and V is TRBV19; 10 nucleotides align to TRBD2. Germline V gene lookup returns CDR1 LNHDA and CDR2 SQIVND (reference sequence). This CDR3 is built from 15 residues. J gave up 10 bases and V 3 bases, and 9 bases lay outside the gene matches. CDR3 sequence: CASSIIASGRREQFF. For the CDR3, the DNA is TGTGCCAGTAGTATTATAGCTAGCGGGAGAAGGGAGCAGTTCTTC.

A remark on this clone: A much larger clone is a single base away; this may be a read error. The genes are TRBV25-1 and TRBJ2-6, with 9 bases matching TRBD1. In germline, CDR1 is MGHDK, CDR2 SYGVNS. V dropped 3 bases and J dropped 3; count of bases not matched to a gene: 6. CDR3 length: 17 residues. The CDR3 region has the DNA TGTGCCAGCAGTGACCCCGGGACAGGGAATGGGGCCAACGTCCTGACTTTC. The encoded protein is CASSDPGTGNGANVLTF.

This chain connects TRBV6-2 or TRBV6-3 to TRBJ2-1; 13 nucleotides agree with TRBD2. Trimming cost V 8 bases and J 5 bases; bases outside gene matches: 18. Germline V gene lookup returns CDR1 MNHEY and CDR2 SVGEGT. CDR3 length equals 19 residues. CDR3 sequence (DNA): TGTGCCAGCCCCGGGGGGACTAGCGGGACCCTTAGAGGGAACAATGAGCAGTTCTTC. Its translation: CASPGGTSGTLRGNNEQFF.